This TCR beta chain was documented in a study of blood T cell repertoires in COVID-19. Researchers sorted participants into cohorts using their self-reported clinical history. CDR1 is WNHNN and CDR2 is SYGVQD in the germline V gene (reference sequence). The germline V and J ends were trimmed by 0 bases and 5 bases, with 11 bases remaining between them. The CDR3 totals 14 residues. In the original analysis: Amplification of reference gene primers provided the estimated nucleated cell counts. Method: immunoSEQ multiplex PCR; TCRdb's copy keeps in-frame clones and lacks some. The V and J calls and clone size come from that table; D and trimming were worked out from the DNA. The repertoire holds around 130,000 clones, with around 84% as singletons. A few counts support this clone.

The clonotype originates from a man in his forties or fifties with acute COVID-19. The genes are TRBV10-1 and TRBJ2-7; tentative D call: TRBD1 (5 bases). Sequenced material: PBMCs or T cells enriched from blood (not recorded which). CDR3 residues: CASSESVGLNEQYF. The CDR3 coding sequence is TGCGCCAGCAGTGAGTCAGTGGGGCTGAACGAGCAGTACTTC.